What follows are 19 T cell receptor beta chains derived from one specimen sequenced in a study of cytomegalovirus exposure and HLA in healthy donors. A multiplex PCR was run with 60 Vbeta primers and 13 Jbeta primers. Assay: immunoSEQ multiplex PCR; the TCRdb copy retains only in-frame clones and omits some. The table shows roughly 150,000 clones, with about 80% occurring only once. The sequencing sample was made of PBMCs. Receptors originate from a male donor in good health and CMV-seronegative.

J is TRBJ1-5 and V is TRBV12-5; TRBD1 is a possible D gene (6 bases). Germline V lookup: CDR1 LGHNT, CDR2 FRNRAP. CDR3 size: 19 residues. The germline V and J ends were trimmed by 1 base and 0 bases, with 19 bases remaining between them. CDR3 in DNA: TGTGCTAGTGGTTTGGCCGGGACACCAAGGACCTATAGCAATCAGCCCCAGCATTTT. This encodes CASGLAGTPRTYSNQPQHF. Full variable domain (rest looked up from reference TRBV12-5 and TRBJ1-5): DARVTQTPRHKVTEMGQEVTMRCQPILGHNTVFWYRQTMMQGLELLAYFRNRAPLDDSGMPKDRFSAEMPDATLATLKIQPSEPRDSAVYFCASGLAGTPRTYSNQPQHFGDGTRLSIL.

CDR3 coding DNA: TGCGCCAGCAGCTTCGGACAGGGGGCAGACACCGGGGAGCTGTTTTTT. It codes for CASSFGQGADTGELFF. This chain connects TRBV5-1 to TRBJ2-2; TRBD1 agrees at 11 bases. Germline CDR1 is SGHRS and CDR2 is YFSETQ. Germline trimming cut 2 bases from V and 3 bases from J; bases unmatched to any gene: 3. This CDR3 has 16 residues.

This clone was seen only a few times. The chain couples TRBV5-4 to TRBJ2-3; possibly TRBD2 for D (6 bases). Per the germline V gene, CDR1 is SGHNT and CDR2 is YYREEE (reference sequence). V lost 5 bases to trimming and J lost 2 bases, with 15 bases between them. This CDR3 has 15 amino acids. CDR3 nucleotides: TGTGCCAGCAGACCATACAGGAGGGACACAGATACGCAGTATTTT. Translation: CASRPYRRDTDTQYF. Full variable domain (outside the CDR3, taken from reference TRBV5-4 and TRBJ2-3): ETGVTQSPTHLIKTRGQQVTLRCSSQSGHNTVSWYQQALGQGPQFIFQYYREEENGRGNFPPRFSGLQFPNYSSELNVNALELDDSALYLCASRPYRRDTDTQYFGPGTRLTVL.

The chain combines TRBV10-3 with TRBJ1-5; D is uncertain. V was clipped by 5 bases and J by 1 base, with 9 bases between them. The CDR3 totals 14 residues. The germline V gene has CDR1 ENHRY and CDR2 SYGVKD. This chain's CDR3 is CAISSTISNQPQHF. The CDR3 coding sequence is TGTGCCATCAGTTCGACTATCAGCAATCAGCCCCAGCATTTT.

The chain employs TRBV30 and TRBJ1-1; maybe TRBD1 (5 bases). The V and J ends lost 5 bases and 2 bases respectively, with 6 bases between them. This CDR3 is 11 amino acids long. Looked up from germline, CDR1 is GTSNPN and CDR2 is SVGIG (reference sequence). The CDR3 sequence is CAWGHNTEAFF. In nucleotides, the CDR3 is TGTGCCTGGGGACATAACACTGAAGCTTTCTTT. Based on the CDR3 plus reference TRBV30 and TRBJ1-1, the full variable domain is SQTIHQWPATLVQPVGSPLSLECTVEGTSNPNLYWYRQAAGRGLQLLFYSVGIGQISSEVPQNLSASRPQDRQFILSSKKLLLSDSGFYLCAWGHNTEAFFGQGTRLTVV.

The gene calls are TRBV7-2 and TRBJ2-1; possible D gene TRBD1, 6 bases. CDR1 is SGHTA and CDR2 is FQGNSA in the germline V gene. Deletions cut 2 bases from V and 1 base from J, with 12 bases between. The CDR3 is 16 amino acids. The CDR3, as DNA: TGTGCCAGCAGCTTAAACAGGGTTCTATCCTACAATGAGCAGTTCTTC. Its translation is CASSLNRVLSYNEQFF.

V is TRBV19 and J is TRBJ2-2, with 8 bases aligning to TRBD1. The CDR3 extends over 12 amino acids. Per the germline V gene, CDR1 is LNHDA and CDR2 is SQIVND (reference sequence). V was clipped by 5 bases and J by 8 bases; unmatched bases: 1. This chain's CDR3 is CASSQGAGELFF. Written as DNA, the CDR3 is TGTGCCAGTAGTCAGGGGGCTGGGGAGCTGTTTTTT. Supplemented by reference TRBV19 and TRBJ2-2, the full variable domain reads DGGITQSPKYLFRKEGQNVTLSCEQNLNHDAMYWYRQDPGQGLRLIYYSQIVNDFQKGDIAEGYSVSREKKESFPLTVTSAQKNPTAFYLCASSQGAGELFFGEGSRLTVL.

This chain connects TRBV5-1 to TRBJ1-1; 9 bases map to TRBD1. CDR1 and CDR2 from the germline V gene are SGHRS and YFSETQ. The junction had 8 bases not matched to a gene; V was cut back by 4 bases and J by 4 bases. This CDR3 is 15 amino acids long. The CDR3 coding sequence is TGCGCCAGCAGCCCGGGGACAGGGCCATCCACTGAAGCTTTCTTT. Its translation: CASSPGTGPSTEAFF.

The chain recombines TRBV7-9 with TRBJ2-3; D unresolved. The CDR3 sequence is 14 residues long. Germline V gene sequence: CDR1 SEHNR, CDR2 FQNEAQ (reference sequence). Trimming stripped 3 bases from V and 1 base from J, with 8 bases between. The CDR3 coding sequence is TGTGCCAGCAGCTTGGCTCCCGGCACAGATACGCAGTATTTT. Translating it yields CASSLAPGTDTQYF. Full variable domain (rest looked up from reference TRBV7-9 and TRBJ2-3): DTGVSQNPRHKITKRGQNVTFRCDPISEHNRLYWYRQTLGQGPEFLTYFQNEAQLEKSRLLSDRFSAERPKGSFSTLEIQRTEQGDSAMYLCASSLAPGTDTQYFGPGTRLTVL.

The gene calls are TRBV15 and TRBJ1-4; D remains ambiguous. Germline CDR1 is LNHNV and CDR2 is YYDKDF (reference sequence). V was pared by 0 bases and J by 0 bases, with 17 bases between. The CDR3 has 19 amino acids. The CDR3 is CATSRDLGRLSATNEKLFF. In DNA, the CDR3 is TGTGCCACCAGCAGAGATCTCGGCAGGCTTTCTGCAACTAATGAAAAACTGTTTTTT.

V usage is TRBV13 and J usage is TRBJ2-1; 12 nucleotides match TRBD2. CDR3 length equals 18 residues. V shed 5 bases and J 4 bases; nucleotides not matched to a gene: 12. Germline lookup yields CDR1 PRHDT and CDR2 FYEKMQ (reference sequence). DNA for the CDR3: TGTGCCAGCAGCCCTTTAATATCTAGCGGGAGGGGTTACAATGAGCAGTTCTTC. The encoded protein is CASSPLISSGRGYNEQFF.

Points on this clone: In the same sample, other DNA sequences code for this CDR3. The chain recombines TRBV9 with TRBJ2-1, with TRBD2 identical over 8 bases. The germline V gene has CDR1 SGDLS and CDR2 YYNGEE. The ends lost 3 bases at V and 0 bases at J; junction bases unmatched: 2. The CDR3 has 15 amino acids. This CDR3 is CASSASGSSYNEQFF. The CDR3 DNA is TGTGCCAGCAGCGCAAGCGGGAGCTCCTACAATGAGCAGTTCTTC.

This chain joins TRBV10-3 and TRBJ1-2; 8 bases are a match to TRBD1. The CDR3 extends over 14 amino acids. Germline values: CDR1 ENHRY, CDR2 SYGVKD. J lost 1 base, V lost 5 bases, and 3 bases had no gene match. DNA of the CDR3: TGTGCCATCAGTTCGACAGGGGATAACTATGGCTACACCTTC. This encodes CAISSTGDNYGYTF.

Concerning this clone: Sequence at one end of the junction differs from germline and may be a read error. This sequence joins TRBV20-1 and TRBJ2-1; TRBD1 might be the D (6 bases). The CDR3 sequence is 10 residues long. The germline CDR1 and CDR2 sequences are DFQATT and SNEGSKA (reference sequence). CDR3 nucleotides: TGCAGTGCTGGGTACCCAGACAGGCTCTTC. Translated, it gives CSAGYPDRLF.

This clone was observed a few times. CDR3 sequence reads: CAIRDQLAGDTGELFF. The CDR3 DNA follows: TGTGCCATCAGGGATCAACTAGCGGGAGACACCGGGGAGCTGTTTTTT. The chain combines TRBV10-3 with TRBJ2-2; 11 bases line up with TRBD2. This CDR3 has 16 amino acids. CDR1 and CDR2 (germline): ENHRY, SYGVKD. V gave up 6 bases and J gave up 3 bases; unmatched junction bases: 6.

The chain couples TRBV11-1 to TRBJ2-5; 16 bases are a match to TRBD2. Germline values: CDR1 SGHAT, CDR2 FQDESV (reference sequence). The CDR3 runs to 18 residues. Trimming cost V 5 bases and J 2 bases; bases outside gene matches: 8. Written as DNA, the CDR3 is TGTGCCAGCAGCGATACGGGACTAGCGGGGGGGATACAAGAGACCCAGTACTTC. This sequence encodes CASSDTGLAGGIQETQYF. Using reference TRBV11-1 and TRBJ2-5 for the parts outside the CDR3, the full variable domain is EAEVAQSPRYKITEKSQAVAFWCDPISGHATLYWYRQILGQGPELLVQFQDESVVDDSQLPKDRFSAERLKGVDSTLKIQPAELGDSAMYLCASSDTGLAGGIQETQYFGPGTRLLVL.

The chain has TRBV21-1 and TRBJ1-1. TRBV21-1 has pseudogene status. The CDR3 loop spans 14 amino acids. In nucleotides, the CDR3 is TGTGCCAGCAGGGGGGAGGGCAGCCACACTGAAGCTTTCTTT. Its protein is CASRGEGSHTEAFF.

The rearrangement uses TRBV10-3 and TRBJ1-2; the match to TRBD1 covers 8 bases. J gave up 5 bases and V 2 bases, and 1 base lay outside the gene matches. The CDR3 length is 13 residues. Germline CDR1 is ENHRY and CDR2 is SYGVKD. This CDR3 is CAISEHRGYGYTF. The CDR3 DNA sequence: TGTGCCATCAGTGAGCACAGGGGGTATGGCTACACCTTC.

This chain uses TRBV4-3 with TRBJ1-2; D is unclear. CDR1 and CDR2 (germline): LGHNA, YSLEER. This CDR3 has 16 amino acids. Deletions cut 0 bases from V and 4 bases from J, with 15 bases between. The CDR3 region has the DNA TGCGCCAGCAGCCAAGATTCGAGGGAAGGGAGCTATGGCTACACCTTC. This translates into CASSQDSREGSYGYTF.